The 17 T cell receptor beta chains presented below share a single source sample, sequenced in a study of blood T cell repertoires in COVID-19. Libraries were prepared by immunoSEQ multiplex PCR; TCRdb keeps only in-frame clonotypes and omits some of them. The sample contains 400,000 to 500,000 clones, about 88% of which appear only once. The sequenced sample was PBMCs or T cells enriched from blood (not recorded which). These receptors were taken from a woman aged 18-29 years who had been exposed to COVID-19.

This rearrangement joins TRBV11-2 to TRBJ2-3; D may be TRBD2 (7 bases). The CDR3 length is 16 residues. Germline loops: CDR1 SGHAT, CDR2 FQNNGV. Trimming removed 5 bases at V and 2 bases at J, with 17 bases between. The chain's CDR3 is CASSHRGAGPTDTQYF. The CDR3 DNA follows: TGTGCCAGCAGCCATCGGGGGGCTGGGCCCACAGATACGCAGTATTTT.

This chain links TRBV2 with TRBJ1-1, with 7 bases aligning to TRBD1. V dropped 6 bases and J dropped 0; count of bases not matched to a gene: 4. This CDR3 has 14 amino acids. Germline-derived CDR1 and CDR2 are SNHLY and FYNNEI. DNA of the CDR3: TGTGCCAGCAGCGGGACAGTCATGAACACTGAAGCTTTCTTT. Protein: CASSGTVMNTEAFF. The full variable domain, in which reference TRBV2 and TRBJ1-1 provide the parts outside the CDR3, is EPEVTQTPSHQVTQMGQEVILRCVPISNHLYFYWYRQILGQKVEFLVSFYNNEISEKSEIFDDQFSVERPDGSNFTLKIRSTKLEDSAMYFCASSGTVMNTEAFFGQGTRLTVV.

The chain is built from TRBV19 and TRBJ2-7, with TRBD2 matching over 7 bases. The CDR3 runs 16 residues. In germline, CDR1 is LNHDA, CDR2 SQIVND (reference sequence). The V segment lost 1 base and the J segment 5 bases; nucleotides outside the gene matches: 11. The DNA for the CDR3 is TGTGCCAGTAGTATAGGCAGAAAGGCGGGGGTTGACGAGCAGTACTTC. Protein sequence: CASSIGRKAGVDEQYF.

CDR3 nucleotides: TGCAGCGTTGGTAGCATCGTGGATACGCAGTATTTT. The encoded protein is CSVGSIVDTQYF. The rearrangement links TRBV29-1 to TRBJ2-3; no reliable D call. The V gene's germline CDR1 is SQVTM and CDR2 ANQGSEA. The CDR3 is 12 amino acids. V dropped 4 bases and J dropped 6 bases, with 11 bases sitting between them.

This sequence joins TRBV5-6 and TRBJ1-1; tentative D call: TRBD1 (5 bases). V shed 4 bases and J shed 4 bases, with 17 bases lying between them. Germline values: CDR1 SGHDT, CDR2 YYEEEE. This CDR3 is built from 15 residues. The CDR3 coding sequence is TGTGCCAGCAGCAGGGGCCGCACCATCGGCACTGAAGCTTTCTTT. Translating gives CASSRGRTIGTEAFF.

CDR3 nucleotides: TGTGCCAGTCTCGTGCGGGGGCTAGCGGGAGATCAAGAGCAGTACTTC. This encodes CASLVRGLAGDQEQYF. The chain recombines TRBV2 with TRBJ2-7, with 10 bases lining up with TRBD2. There are 16 residues in the CDR3. J lost 7 bases, V lost 9 bases, and 18 bases had no gene match. The germline gives CDR1 SNHLY, CDR2 FYNNEI. Together with reference TRBV2 and TRBJ2-7, the CDR3 gives the full variable domain: EPEVTQTPSHQVTQMGQEVILRCVPISNHLYFYWYRQILGQKVEFLVSFYNNEISEKSEIFDDQFSVERPDGSNFTLKIRSTKLEDSAMYFCASLVRGLAGDQEQYFGPGTRLTVT.

This chain uses TRBV28 with TRBJ2-3; D is undetermined. The CDR3 has 12 amino acids. Per germline, CDR1 MDHEN and CDR2 SYDVKM. The V gene lost 6 bases and the J gene lost 7 bases, with 11 bases spanning the gap. The CDR3 here is CASSSQRYTQYF. The CDR3 region has the DNA TGTGCCAGCAGCTCTCAGAGGTATACGCAGTATTTT.

In this sample, this clone turned up many times. This chain uses TRBV5-1 with TRBJ2-4; 7 bases agree with TRBD1. Germline CDR1 SGHRS, CDR2 YFSETQ. The CDR3 spans 20 residues. Trimming took 2 bases from V and 2 from J; bases not matched to a gene: 19. CDR3 sequence: CASSLLWPEGQPLTKNIQYF. The CDR3 DNA reads TGCGCCAGCAGCTTACTGTGGCCAGAGGGACAGCCCTTGACCAAAAACATTCAGTACTTC.

The chain links TRBV11-3 to TRBJ2-2; 11 bases are shared with TRBD2. CDR1 and CDR2 (germline): SGHNT, YENEEA. This CDR3 comprises 15 residues. J lost 7 bases, V lost 5 bases, and 6 bases had no gene match. CDR3 sequence: CASSSSGGALGELFF. In DNA form, the CDR3 reads TGTGCCAGCAGCAGTAGCGGGGGGGCCCTCGGGGAGCTGTTTTTT. The entire variable domain, with the rest obtained from reference TRBV11-3 and TRBJ2-2, is as follows: EAGVVQSPRYKIIEKKQPVAFWCNPISGHNTLYWYLQNLGQGPELLIRYENEEAVDDSQLPKDRFSAERLKGVDSTLKIQPAELGDSAVYLCASSSSGGALGELFFGEGSRLTVL.

The V gene is TRBV7-8, the J gene TRBJ1-1, with no clear D. The CDR3 length is 14 residues. The ends were cut back, 1 base at V and 0 bases at J, with 6 bases in the middle. Germline V gives CDR1 SGHVS, CDR2 FQNEAQ. The CDR3 sequence: CASSLGPMNTEAFF. The CDR3 coding sequence is TGTGCCAGCAGCTTAGGTCCTATGAACACTGAAGCTTTCTTT. Filled out from reference TRBV7-8 and TRBJ1-1, the complete variable domain reads GAGVSQSPRYKVAKRGQDVALRCDPISGHVSLFWYQQALGQGPEFLTYFQNEAQLDKSGLPSDRFFAERPEGSVSTLKIQRTQQEDSAVYLCASSLGPMNTEAFFGQGTRLTVV.

The chain joins TRBV5-5 to TRBJ2-5, with a tentative D call TRBD2 (7 bases). The V end was cut by 0 bases, the J end by 4 bases, with 13 bases between. The CDR3 extends over 15 amino acids. The germline V gene has CDR1 SGHKS and CDR2 YYEKEE (reference sequence). Written as DNA, the CDR3 is TGTGCCAGCAGCTTGGTGGGGGGGCCGGGAGAGACCCAGTACTTC. This codes for CASSLVGGPGETQYF.

V is TRBV2 and J is TRBJ2-3; TRBD1 is a possible D gene (5 bases). The CDR3 runs 15 residues. The V end was cut by 4 bases, the J end by 4 bases, with 15 bases between. Germline assignment: CDR1 SNHLY and CDR2 FYNNEI. In DNA form, the CDR3 reads TGTGCCAGCAGTGCGGACCAGGGTGGGTCAGATACGCAGTATTTT. Amino acids: CASSADQGGSDTQYF. Variable domain in full (rest from reference TRBV2 and TRBJ2-3): EPEVTQTPSHQVTQMGQEVILRCVPISNHLYFYWYRQILGQKVEFLVSFYNNEISEKSEIFDDQFSVERPDGSNFTLKIRSTKLEDSAMYFCASSADQGGSDTQYFGPGTRLTVL.

A note on this clone: Mismatch with germline at one junction end may stem from a read error. The chain employs TRBV5-1 and TRBJ2-7, with TRBD1 matching over 9 bases. CDR1 is SGHRS, CDR2 YFSETQ, per germline. This CDR3 is 16 amino acids long. The CDR3 DNA reads TGCGCCAGCAGCTTGGGAAGGACAGGGGACTCCTCCGAGCAGTACTTC. It specifies CASSLGRTGDSSEQYF.

This chain connects TRBV9 to TRBJ1-2; D gene uncertain. Trimming pared 0 bases from V and 6 bases from J, leaving 9 bases between. CDR1 and CDR2 (germline): SGDLS, YYNGEE. The CDR3 has 13 amino acids. In DNA, the CDR3 is TGTGCCAGCAGCGTAGTGGGAGGAGATGGCTACACCTTC. Residues: CASSVVGGDGYTF.

This sequence joins TRBV15 and TRBJ1-5; TRBD1 aligns across 7 bases. CDR1 and CDR2 from the germline V gene are LNHNV and YYDKDF (reference sequence). The CDR3 sequence is 13 residues long. The V and J ends lost 1 base and 6 bases, in that order; junction bases with no gene match: 0. The CDR3 reads CATSRAGGQPQHF. For the CDR3, the DNA is TGTGCCACCAGCAGAGCAGGGGGTCAGCCCCAGCATTTT.

The chain combines TRBV6-5 with TRBJ2-1; 9 positions agree with TRBD2. Unmatched junction bases numbered 4, after V lost 7 bases and J lost 3 bases. In germline, CDR1 is MNHEY, CDR2 SVGAGI. The CDR3 spans 14 residues. CDR3 protein: CASTGGGGYNEQFF. CDR3 nucleotides: TGTGCCAGCACCGGCGGGGGGGGCTACAATGAGCAGTTCTTC.

The chain couples TRBV4-1 to TRBJ2-2; 11 positions match TRBD2. The CDR3 extends over 16 amino acids. CDR1 is MGHRA, CDR2 YSYEKL, per germline. After removal of 4 bases from V and 6 bases from J, the junction contained 7 bases not matched to a gene. CDR3 amino acids: CASSPSKTSGAGELFF. The DNA of the CDR3 is TGCGCCAGCAGCCCGTCGAAGACTAGCGGGGCCGGGGAGCTGTTTTTT.